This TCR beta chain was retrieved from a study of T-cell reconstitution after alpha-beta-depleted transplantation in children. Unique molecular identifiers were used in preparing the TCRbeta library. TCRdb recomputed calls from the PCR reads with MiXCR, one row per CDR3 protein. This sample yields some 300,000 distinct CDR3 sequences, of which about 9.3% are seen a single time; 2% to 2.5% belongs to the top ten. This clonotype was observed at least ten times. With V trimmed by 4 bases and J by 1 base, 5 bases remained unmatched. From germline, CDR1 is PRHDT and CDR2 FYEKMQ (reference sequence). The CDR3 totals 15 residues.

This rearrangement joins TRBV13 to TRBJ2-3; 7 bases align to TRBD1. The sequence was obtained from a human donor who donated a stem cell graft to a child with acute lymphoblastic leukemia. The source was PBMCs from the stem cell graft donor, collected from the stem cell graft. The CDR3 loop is CASSSGDSGTDTQYF. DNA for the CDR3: TGTGCCAGCAGCTCCGGGGACAGCGGCACAGATACGCAGTATTTT. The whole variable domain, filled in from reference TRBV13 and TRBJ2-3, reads AAGVIQSPRHLIKEKRETATLKCYPIPRHDTVYWYQQGPGQDPQFLISFYEKMQSDKGSIPDRFSAQQFSDYHSELNMSSLELGDSALYFCASSSGDSGTDTQYFGPGTRLTVL.